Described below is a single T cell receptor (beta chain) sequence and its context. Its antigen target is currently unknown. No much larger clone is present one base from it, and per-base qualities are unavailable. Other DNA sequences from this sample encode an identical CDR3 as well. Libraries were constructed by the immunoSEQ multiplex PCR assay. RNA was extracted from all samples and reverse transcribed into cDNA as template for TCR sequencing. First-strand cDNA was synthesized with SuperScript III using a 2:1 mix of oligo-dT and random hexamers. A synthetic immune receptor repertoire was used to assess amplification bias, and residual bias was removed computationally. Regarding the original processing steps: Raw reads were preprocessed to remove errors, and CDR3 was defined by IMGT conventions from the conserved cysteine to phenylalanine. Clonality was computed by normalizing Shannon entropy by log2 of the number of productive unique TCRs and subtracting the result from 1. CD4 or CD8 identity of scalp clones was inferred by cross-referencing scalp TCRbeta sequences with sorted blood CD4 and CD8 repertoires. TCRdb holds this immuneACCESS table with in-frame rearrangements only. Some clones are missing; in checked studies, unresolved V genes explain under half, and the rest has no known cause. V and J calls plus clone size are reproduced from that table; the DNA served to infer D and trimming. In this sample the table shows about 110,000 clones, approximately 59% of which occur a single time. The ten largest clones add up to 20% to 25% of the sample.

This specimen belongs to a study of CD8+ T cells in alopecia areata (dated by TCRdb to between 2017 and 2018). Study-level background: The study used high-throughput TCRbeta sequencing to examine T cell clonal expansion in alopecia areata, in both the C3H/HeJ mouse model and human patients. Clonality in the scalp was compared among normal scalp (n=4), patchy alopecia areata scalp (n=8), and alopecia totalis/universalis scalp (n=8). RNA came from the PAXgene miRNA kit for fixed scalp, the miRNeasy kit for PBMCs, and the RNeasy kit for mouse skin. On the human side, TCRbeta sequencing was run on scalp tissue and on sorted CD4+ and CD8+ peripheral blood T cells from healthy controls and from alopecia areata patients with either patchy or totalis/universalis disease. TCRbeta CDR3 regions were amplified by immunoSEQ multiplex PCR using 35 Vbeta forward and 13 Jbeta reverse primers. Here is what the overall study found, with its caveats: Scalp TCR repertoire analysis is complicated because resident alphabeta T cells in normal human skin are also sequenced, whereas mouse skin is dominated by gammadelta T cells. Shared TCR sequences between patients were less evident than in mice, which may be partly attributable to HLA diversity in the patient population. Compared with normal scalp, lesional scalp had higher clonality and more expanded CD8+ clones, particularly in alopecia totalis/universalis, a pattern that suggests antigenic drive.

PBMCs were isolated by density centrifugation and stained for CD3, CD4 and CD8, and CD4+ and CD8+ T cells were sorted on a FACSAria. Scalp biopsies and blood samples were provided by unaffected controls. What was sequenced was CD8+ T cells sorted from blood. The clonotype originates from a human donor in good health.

The CDR3 region reads CASSVEAFF. The DNA reads as follows: TGTGCCAGCAGCGTCGAAGCTTTCTTT. The chain couples TRBV7-9 to TRBJ1-1; no D gene call is confident. V sheds 5 bases and J sheds 8 bases, leaving 3 bases between their ends. Sequences SEHNR (CDR1) and FQNEAQ (CDR2) are obtained from the germline V gene (reference sequence). The CDR3 runs 9 residues from the cysteine to the phenylalanine. The sequence is cut down to CDR3 DNA, 27 bases in frame from base 1.